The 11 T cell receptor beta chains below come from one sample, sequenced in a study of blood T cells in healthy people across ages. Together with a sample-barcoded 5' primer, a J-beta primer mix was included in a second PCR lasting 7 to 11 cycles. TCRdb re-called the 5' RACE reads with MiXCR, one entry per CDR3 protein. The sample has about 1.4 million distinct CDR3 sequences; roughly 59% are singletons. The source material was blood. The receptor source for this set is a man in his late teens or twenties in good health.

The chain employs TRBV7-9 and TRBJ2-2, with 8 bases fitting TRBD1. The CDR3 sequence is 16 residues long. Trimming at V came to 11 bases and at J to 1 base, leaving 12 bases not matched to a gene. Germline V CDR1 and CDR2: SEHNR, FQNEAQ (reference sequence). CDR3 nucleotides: TGTGCCGACGAGCCTACAGGGGGGCAGAACACCGGGGAGCTGTTTTTT. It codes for CADEPTGGQNTGELFF. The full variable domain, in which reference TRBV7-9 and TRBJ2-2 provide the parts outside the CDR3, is DTGVSQNPRHKITKRGQNVTFRCDPISEHNRLYWYRQTLGQGPEFLTYFQNEAQLEKSRLLSDRFSAERPKGSFSTLEIQRTEQGDSAMYLCADEPTGGQNTGELFFGEGSRLTVL.

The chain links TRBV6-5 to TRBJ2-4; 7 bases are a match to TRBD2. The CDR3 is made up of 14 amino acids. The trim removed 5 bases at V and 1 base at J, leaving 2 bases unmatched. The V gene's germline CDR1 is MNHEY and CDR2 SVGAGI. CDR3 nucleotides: TGTGCCAGCAGTGACGGGGGGGCCAAAAACATTCAGTACTTC. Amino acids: CASSDGGAKNIQYF.

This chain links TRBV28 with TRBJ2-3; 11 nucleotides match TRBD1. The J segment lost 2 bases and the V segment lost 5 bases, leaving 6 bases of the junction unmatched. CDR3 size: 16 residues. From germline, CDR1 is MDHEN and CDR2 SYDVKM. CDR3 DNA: TGTGCCAGCAGTACAGGGACAGGGGGAATCACAGATACGCAGTATTTT. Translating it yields CASSTGTGGITDTQYF.

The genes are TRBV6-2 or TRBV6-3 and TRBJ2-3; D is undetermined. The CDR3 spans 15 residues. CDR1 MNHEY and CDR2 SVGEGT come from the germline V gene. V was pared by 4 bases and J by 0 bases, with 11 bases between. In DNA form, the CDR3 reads TGTGCCAGCAGTTCCATGGCGGTTAGCACAGATACGCAGTATTTT. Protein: CASSSMAVSTDTQYF.

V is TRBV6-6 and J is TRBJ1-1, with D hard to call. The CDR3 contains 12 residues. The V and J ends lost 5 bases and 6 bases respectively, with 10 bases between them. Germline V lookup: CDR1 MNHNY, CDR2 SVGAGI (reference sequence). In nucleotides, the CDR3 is TGTGCCAGCAGTCATGGACGGCCTGAAGCTTTCTTT. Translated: CASSHGRPEAFF.

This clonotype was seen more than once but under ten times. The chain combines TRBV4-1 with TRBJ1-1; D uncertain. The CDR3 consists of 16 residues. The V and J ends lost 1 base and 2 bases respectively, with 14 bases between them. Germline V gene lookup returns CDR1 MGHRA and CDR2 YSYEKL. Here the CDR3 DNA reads TGCGCCAGCAGCCAAGTCCTGACGATAGTAAACACTGAAGCTTTCTTT. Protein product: CASSQVLTIVNTEAFF.

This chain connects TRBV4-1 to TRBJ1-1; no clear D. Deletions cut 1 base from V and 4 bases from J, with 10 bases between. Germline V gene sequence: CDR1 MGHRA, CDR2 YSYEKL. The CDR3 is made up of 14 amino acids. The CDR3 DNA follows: TGCGCCAGCAGCCAAGGTACGGGGTTCACTGAAGCTTTCTTT. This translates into CASSQGTGFTEAFF.

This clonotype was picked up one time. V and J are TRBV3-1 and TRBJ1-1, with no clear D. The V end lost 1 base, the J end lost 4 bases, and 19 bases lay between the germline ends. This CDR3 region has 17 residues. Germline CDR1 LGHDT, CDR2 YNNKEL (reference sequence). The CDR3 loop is CASSQAPLVGSGTEAFF. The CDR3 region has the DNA TGTGCCAGCAGCCAAGCCCCTCTCGTGGGATCGGGCACTGAAGCTTTCTTT.

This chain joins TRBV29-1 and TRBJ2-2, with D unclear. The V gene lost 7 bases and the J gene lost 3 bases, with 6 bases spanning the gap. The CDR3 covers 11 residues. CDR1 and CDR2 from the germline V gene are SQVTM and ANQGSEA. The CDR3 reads CSGGDTGELFF. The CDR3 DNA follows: TGCAGCGGGGGTGACACCGGGGAGCTGTTTTTT.

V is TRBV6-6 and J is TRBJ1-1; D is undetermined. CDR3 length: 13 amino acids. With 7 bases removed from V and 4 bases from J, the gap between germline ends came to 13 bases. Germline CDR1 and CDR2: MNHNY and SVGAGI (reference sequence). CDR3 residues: CASNARPLTEAFF. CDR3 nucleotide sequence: TGTGCCAGCAACGCCAGACCACTCACTGAAGCTTTCTTT.

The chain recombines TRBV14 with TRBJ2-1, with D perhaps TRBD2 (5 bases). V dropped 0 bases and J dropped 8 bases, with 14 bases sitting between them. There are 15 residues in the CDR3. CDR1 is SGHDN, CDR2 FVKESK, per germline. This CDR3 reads CASSQDDYPFDEQFF. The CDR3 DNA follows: TGTGCCAGCAGCCAAGATGACTACCCCTTTGATGAGCAGTTCTTC.